These T cell receptor beta chains were read from a single sample in a study of PD-L1 blockade in urothelial cancer. Using immunoSEQ multiplex PCR, the repertoire was profiled, and TCRdb retains in-frame clones only, with some absent. The sample has fewer than 75,000 clones, about 90% seen once. The source was PBMCs, collected around atezolizumab (anti-PD-L1) treatment. The source of these receptors is an older man with urothelial cancer. CDR3s include the opening cysteine and the closing phenylalanine or tryptophan. D genes are given only for firm matches. The listing skips clone size in some rows; elsewhere it reads once, few, many or a size class.

v_call: TRBV19
j_call: TRBJ2-5
d_call: -
clone_size: -
cdr3_nt: TGTGCCAGTAGGGGCATTCCTCAAGAGACCCAGTACTTC
cdr3_aa: CASRGIPQETQYF

v_call: TRBV7-2
j_call: TRBJ2-7
d_call: -
clone_size: -
cdr3_nt: TGTGCCAGCAGCTTAGGGAGAACCTACGAGCAGTACTTC
cdr3_aa: CASSLGRTYEQYF

v_call: TRBV5-1
j_call: TRBJ2-1
d_call: TRBD2
clone_size: -
cdr3_nt: TGCGCCAGCAGCTCTGGGACTAGCGGGAGGGTAGGCAATGAGCAGTTCTTC
cdr3_aa: CASSSGTSGRVGNEQFF

v_call: TRBV6-1
j_call: TRBJ2-7
d_call: -
clone_size: -
cdr3_nt: TGTGCCAGCAGTGTCTACGGGATAGGGGGCTCCTACGAGCAGTACTTC
cdr3_aa: CASSVYGIGGSYEQYF

v_call: TRBV4-1
j_call: TRBJ1-2
d_call: -
clone_size: -
cdr3_nt: TGCGCCAGCAGCCAAGATCTTTTACAGGACTATGGCTACACCTTC
cdr3_aa: CASSQDLLQDYGYTF

v_call: TRBV25-1
j_call: TRBJ2-3
d_call: -
clone_size: -
cdr3_nt: TGTGCCAGCAGTACCCCCGCAGGACTGCGTAGCACAGATACGCAGTATTTT
cdr3_aa: CASSTPAGLRSTDTQYF

v_call: TRBV5-8
j_call: TRBJ1-5
d_call: -
clone_size: -
cdr3_nt: TGTGCCAGCAGCTTGTGGGAGGTTAGCAATCAGCCCCAGCATTTT
cdr3_aa: CASSLWEVSNQPQHF

v_call: TRBV29-1
j_call: TRBJ2-1
d_call: -
clone_size: -
cdr3_nt: TGCAGCGTTGAAGATCTTCGAGGTAGCGGGCAGTTCTTC
cdr3_aa: CSVEDLRGSGQFF

v_call: TRBV18
j_call: TRBJ2-1
d_call: TRBD1
clone_size: -
cdr3_nt: TGTGCCAGCTCACCACCGCCAGGGACAGGGGGCGACAATGAGCAGTTCTTC
cdr3_aa: CASSPPPGTGGDNEQFF

v_call: TRBV6-1
j_call: TRBJ2-3
d_call: -
clone_size: -
cdr3_nt: TGTGCCAGCAGTGGGACCGCTCACTGGACAGCCCTCACAGATACGCAGTATTTT
cdr3_aa: CASSGTAHWTALTDTQYF

v_call: TRBV4-2
j_call: TRBJ1-5
d_call: TRBD1
clone_size: few
cdr3_nt: TGTGCCAGCAGCCAGGAGACAGGGGCTAATCAGCCCCAGCATTTT
cdr3_aa: CASSQETGANQPQHF

v_call: TRBV19
j_call: TRBJ2-3
d_call: TRBD1
clone_size: -
cdr3_nt: TGTGCCAGTAGTAGAGGACAGGGAGGTTCTTCAGATACGCAGTATTTT
cdr3_aa: CASSRGQGGSSDTQYF

v_call: TRBV28
j_call: TRBJ2-1
d_call: TRBD2
clone_size: -
cdr3_nt: TGTGCCAGCAGAACCCCGGGACTAGGGGGTGGTGAGCAGTTCTTC
cdr3_aa: CASRTPGLGGGEQFF

v_call: TRBV7-2
j_call: TRBJ2-7
d_call: -
clone_size: -
cdr3_nt: TGTGCCAGCAGCCCCTCCTTCTCCAAGCACTACGAGCAGTACTTC
cdr3_aa: CASSPSFSKHYEQYF

v_call: TRBV6-6
j_call: TRBJ2-7
d_call: TRBD1
clone_size: -
cdr3_nt: TGTGCCAGCAGTCCCCAGGGGGCCGTAGAGCAGTACTTC
cdr3_aa: CASSPQGAVEQYF

v_call: TRBV30
j_call: TRBJ2-7
d_call: -
clone_size: once
cdr3_nt: TGTGCCTGGAGAGACCTCAGGGCCACCTACGAGCAGTACTTC
cdr3_aa: CAWRDLRATYEQYF

v_call: TRBV23-1
j_call: TRBJ2-7
d_call: -
clone_size: -
cdr3_nt: TGCGCCAGCAGTCAACCGGGCGCGGCAGGGGAATGGAACGAGCAGTACTTC
cdr3_aa: CASSQPGAAGEWNEQYF

v_call: TRBV11-2
j_call: TRBJ1-4
d_call: -
clone_size: -
cdr3_nt: TGTGCCAGCAGCTTAGATCTTGACACCAAAAGTGGTGAAAAACTGTTTTTT
cdr3_aa: CASSLDLDTKSGEKLFF

v_call: TRBV2
j_call: TRBJ1-5
d_call: -
clone_size: -
cdr3_nt: TGTGCCAGCACCTCACAGGGTACAATCGAGCCCCAGCATTTT
cdr3_aa: CASTSQGTIEPQHF

v_call: TRBV18
j_call: TRBJ2-7
d_call: -
clone_size: -
cdr3_nt: TGTGCCAGCTCACCAGCGAACGGCGAGCAGTACTTC
cdr3_aa: CASSPANGEQYF

v_call: TRBV7-8
j_call: TRBJ2-1
d_call: -
clone_size: -
cdr3_nt: TGTGCCAGCAGCTTAGATTTTCTTGTTCTCGATGAGCAGTTCTTC
cdr3_aa: CASSLDFLVLDEQFF

v_call: TRBV18
j_call: TRBJ2-7
d_call: -
clone_size: -
cdr3_nt: TGTGCCAGCTCACCCCGTAGAGTCCACGAGCAGTACTTC
cdr3_aa: CASSPRRVHEQYF

v_call: TRBV14
j_call: TRBJ2-7
d_call: -
clone_size: -
cdr3_nt: TGTGCCAGCAGCCAAGATTCGCAGACAGTTACCTACGAGCAGTACTTC
cdr3_aa: CASSQDSQTVTYEQYF

v_call: TRBV9
j_call: TRBJ2-7
d_call: -
clone_size: -
cdr3_nt: TGTGCCAGCAGCGTAGGGGGACAAAGCTCCTACGAGCAGTACTTC
cdr3_aa: CASSVGGQSSYEQYF

v_call: TRBV28
j_call: TRBJ2-7
d_call: TRBD2
clone_size: -
cdr3_nt: TGTGCCAGCAGTTCGGGGACTAGCGGCCTATCCTACGAGCAGTACTTC
cdr3_aa: CASSSGTSGLSYEQYF

v_call: TRBV19
j_call: TRBJ2-1
d_call: TRBD2
clone_size: -
cdr3_nt: TGTGCCAGTAGTATAACTGCGGGAGGGCCCTCGTATGAGCAGTTCTTC
cdr3_aa: CASSITAGGPSYEQFF